This TCR beta chain was obtained from a study of blood T cell repertoires in COVID-19. Looking at the study overall: The analysed material was cDNA or gDNA that came from T cells, B-cell-depleted T cells, or PBMCs.

Study processing details: Estimated nucleated cell counts came from reference gene primer amplification. Using immunoSEQ multiplex PCR, the repertoire was profiled, and TCRdb retains in-frame clones only, with some absent. The DNA was the basis for D and trimming; V, J and clone size are from that table. The table shows some 250,000 clones, with 70% to 75% occurring only once. Unmatched junction bases numbered 2, after V lost 0 bases and J lost 5 bases. CDR3 size: 15 residues. In germline, CDR1 is SGHRS, CDR2 YFSETQ. This clonotype originated in a woman older than 75 with acute or convalescent COVID-19. The chain is built from TRBV5-1 and TRBJ2-2, with 9 bases fitting TRBD2. The sequencing sample was made of peripheral blood. The CDR3 region is CASSLVAGVTGELFF. The CDR3 DNA reads as TGCGCCAGCAGCTTGGTAGCGGGAGTGACCGGGGAGCTGTTTTTT.